The 4 T cell receptor beta chains presented below share a single source sample, sequenced in a study of cytomegalovirus exposure and HLA in healthy donors. PCR used 60 Vbeta primers and 13 Jbeta primers. Only in-frame clones appear in the TCRdb table, and some are missing; sequencing was by immunoSEQ multiplex PCR. The sample consists of 110,000 or so clones, under 80% of them appearing once. What was sequenced was PBMCs. These TCRs come from a woman in her forties in good health and CMV-seropositive.

CDR3 sequence: CASGLNPAGTGELFF. The CDR3 bases are TGTGCTAGTGGTTTGAATCCAGCGGGAACCGGGGAGCTGTTTTTT. The chain uses TRBV12-5 and TRBJ2-2; TRBD2 matches at 7 bases. Trimming removed 2 bases from V and 5 bases from J; junction bases left unmatched: 5. The length of the CDR3 is 15 residues. Germline V CDR1 and CDR2: LGHNT, FRNRAP. Based on the CDR3 plus reference TRBV12-5 and TRBJ2-2, the full variable domain is DARVTQTPRHKVTEMGQEVTMRCQPILGHNTVFWYRQTMMQGLELLAYFRNRAPLDDSGMPKDRFSAEMPDATLATLKIQPSEPRDSAVYFCASGLNPAGTGELFFGEGSRLTVL.

This chain uses TRBV4-1 with TRBJ2-7, with 9 bases that match TRBD1. From germline, CDR1 is MGHRA and CDR2 YSYEKL. The CDR3 length is 16 residues. Losses at the gene ends were 4 bases for V and 4 bases for J; bases not matched to a gene: 11. The CDR3 DNA follows: TGCGCCAGCAGCCCCCAAGGACGGGACAGGGCTTACGAGCAGTACTTC. It translates to CASSPQGRDRAYEQYF.

The V and J genes are TRBV11-2 and TRBJ1-1; D remains unclear. Germline CDR1 reads SGHAT; CDR2 reads FQNNGV. Trimming shortened V by 3 bases and J by 1 base, and 6 bases separated the two germline ends. CDR3 size: 13 residues. The CDR3 reads CASSFWQNTEAFF. The CDR3 DNA is TGTGCCAGCAGCTTCTGGCAGAACACTGAAGCTTTCTTT. The variable domain in full, with the rest retrieved from reference TRBV11-2 and TRBJ1-1, is EAGVAQSPRYKIIEKRQSVAFWCNPISGHATLYWYQQILGQGPKLLIQFQNNGVVDDSQLPKDRFSAERLKGVDSTLKIQPAKLEDSAVYLCASSFWQNTEAFFGQGTRLTVV.

V and J are TRBV4-3 and TRBJ2-7, with 11 positions matching TRBD1. The V and J ends lost 0 bases and 3 bases, in that order; junction bases with no gene match: 4. CDR3 length equals 16 residues. Germline V lookup: CDR1 LGHNA, CDR2 YSLEER. The CDR3 is CASSQDAGTGGYEQYF. For the CDR3, the DNA is TGCGCCAGCAGCCAAGACGCCGGGACAGGGGGCTACGAGCAGTACTTC.